The 4 T cell receptor beta chains listed next were all sequenced from one sample in a study of blood T cell repertoires in COVID-19 (dated by TCRdb to the early 2020s). To prepare the library, the immunoSEQ multiplex PCR assay was applied. TCRdb provides this immuneACCESS table in a form limited to in-frame rearrangements. Some clones are lacking; in checked studies, under half of them reflect an unresolved V gene, and why the rest are absent is not known. The sample contains a few hundred thousand clones, around 87% of them found a single time. The ten top clones hold around 8% of the sample. The source material was peripheral blood. The receptors here all came from a woman aged 45-60 years who had recovered from COVID-19.

The gene calls are TRBV11-3 and TRBJ2-1; D not resolved. The CDR3 runs to 15 residues. Germline lookup yields CDR1 SGHNT and CDR2 YENEEA. The V end was cut by 5 bases, the J end by 6 bases, with 17 bases between. The CDR3 nucleotides read TGTGCCAGCAGCCCCGACCGGGTATTAATCAATGAGCAGTTCTTC. Protein: CASSPDRVLINEQFF.

V gene TRBV5-1 combines with J gene TRBJ2-1; 9 bases fit TRBD1. Trimming removed 4 bases from V and 2 bases from J; junction bases left unmatched: 4. This CDR3 has 15 amino acids. Germline V CDR1 and CDR2: SGHRS, YFSETQ. In DNA, the CDR3 is TGCGCCAGCAGCGTAGACAGGGGGGCCTACAATGAGCAGTTCTTC. As protein: CASSVDRGAYNEQFF.

V usage is TRBV3-1 (or the pseudogene TRBV3-2) and J usage is TRBJ1-3; the D is unclear. The V end lost 4 bases, the J end lost 8 bases, and 9 bases lay between the germline ends. CDR1 and CDR2 from the germline V gene are LGHDT and YNNKEL (reference sequence). The CDR3 contains 12 residues. CDR3 DNA: TGTGCCAGCAGCCCCTATACAGACACCATATATTTT. Protein sequence: CASSPYTDTIYF.

The chain recombines TRBV6-2 or TRBV6-3 with TRBJ1-3; no clear D. The germline V gene encodes CDR1 MNHEY and CDR2 SVGEGT. Trimming shortened V by 4 bases and J by 3 bases, and 13 bases separated the two germline ends. The CDR3 totals 15 residues. The CDR3 is CASSSEVEVGNTIYF. CDR3 coding DNA: TGTGCCAGCAGTTCAGAGGTCGAGGTTGGAAACACCATATATTTT.